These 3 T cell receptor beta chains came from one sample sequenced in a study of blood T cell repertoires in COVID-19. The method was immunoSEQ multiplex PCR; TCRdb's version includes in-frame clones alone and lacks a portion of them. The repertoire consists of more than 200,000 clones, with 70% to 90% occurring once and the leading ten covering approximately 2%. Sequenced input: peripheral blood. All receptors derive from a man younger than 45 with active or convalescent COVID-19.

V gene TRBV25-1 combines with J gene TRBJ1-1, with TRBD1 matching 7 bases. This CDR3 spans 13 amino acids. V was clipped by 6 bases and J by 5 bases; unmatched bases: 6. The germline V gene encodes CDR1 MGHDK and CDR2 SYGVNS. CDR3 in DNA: TGTGCCAGCAGATCGACAGGGTATACTGAAGCTTTCTTT. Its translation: CASRSTGYTEAFF.

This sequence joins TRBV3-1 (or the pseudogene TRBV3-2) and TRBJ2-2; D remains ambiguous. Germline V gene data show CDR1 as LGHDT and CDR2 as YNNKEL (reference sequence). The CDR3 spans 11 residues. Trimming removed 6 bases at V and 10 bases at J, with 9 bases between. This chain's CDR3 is CASSPLAELFF. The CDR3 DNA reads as TGTGCCAGCAGTCCCTTAGCGGAGCTGTTTTTT.

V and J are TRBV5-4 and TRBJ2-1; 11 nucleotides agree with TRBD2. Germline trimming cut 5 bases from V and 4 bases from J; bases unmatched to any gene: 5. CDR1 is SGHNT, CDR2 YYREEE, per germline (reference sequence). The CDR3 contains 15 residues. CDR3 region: CASSPRTSGYNEQFF. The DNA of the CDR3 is TGTGCCAGCAGTCCTAGGACTAGCGGGTACAATGAGCAGTTCTTC.